This T cell receptor (beta chain) was recovered during a study of STAT3 mutations in large granular lymphocyte leukemia. The overall study: Among longitudinally sequenced T-LGLL patients, roughly half had canonical activating STAT3 mutations detected.

Average productive template count per sample was roughly 38,000. Using immunoSEQ multiplex PCR, the repertoire was profiled, and TCRdb retains in-frame clones only, with some absent. The sample lists under 35,000 clones, 70% to 80% occurring once. Trimming shortened V by 4 bases and J by 5 bases, and 6 bases separated the two germline ends. Germline loops: CDR1 SGDLS, CDR2 YYNGEE. The CDR3 loop spans 12 amino acids. As concerns this clone: Its antigen is unidentified.

Whole-study findings and limits: Persisting codominant clonotypes may have hidden a small pathogenic clone. No sample exists from the first appearance of each clone. In T-cell large granular lymphocyte leukemia, about half of patients showed multiple immunodominant subclonotypes.

Specimen: peripheral blood mononuclear cells. The origin of this receptor is a woman aged 50 to 60 with T-cell large granular lymphocyte leukemia. Some clones in this sample may be carry-over from other donors' samples. The chain recombines TRBV9 with TRBJ2-2; D is unclear. CDR3 loop: CASSSPTGELFF. The CDR3 DNA follows: TGTGCCAGCAGCTCACCGACCGGGGAGCTGTTTTTT.